This TCR beta chain was captured in a study of long-term antiretroviral therapy in people with HIV. In germline, CDR1 is MNHNS, CDR2 SASEGT. This CDR3 has 11 residues. Trimming left V 8 bases short and J 6 bases short, with 11 bases between. Study-level results: The data indicate that diversity increased after ART but remained below transplant donor controls.

This clone appeared a few times. No antigen is known for it. An immunoSEQ assay, version v3.0, was performed at survey level. The data were produced by immunoSEQ multiplex PCR, yet TCRdb's version contains in-frame clones alone and is incomplete. Of approximately 17,000 clones listed, about 85% are singletons. This TCR came from a man aged 30 to 45 with HIV. The sequencing here drew on unsorted PBMCs, taken about 1.2 years before starting antiretroviral therapy. The genes are TRBV6-1 and TRBJ2-7, with a possible D match to TRBD1 (6 bases). The CDR3 sequence: CASQDRPEQYF. The CDR3 DNA is TGTGCCAGCCAGGACAGACCCGAGCAGTACTTC.